One sample yielded the 18 T cell receptor beta chains listed below, sequenced in a study of blood T cell repertoires in COVID-19 (dated by TCRdb to 2018 to 2020). Library method: the immunoSEQ multiplex PCR assay. Imported from immuneACCESS, the table was reduced by TCRdb to in-frame sequences with V and J called. These copies leave out some clones; in studies compared against another copy, an unresolved V gene accounts for under half, and the cause of the remainder is not known. Within this sample are approximately 110,000 clones, with about 90% of them counted one time only. Roughly 1% of the sample comes from the top ten. The sample comprised peripheral blood. Every receptor here comes from a woman aged 45-65 years with active or convalescent COVID-19.

The DNA for the CDR3 is TGCGCCAGCAGCCAAGATAACAGGGGGAACACTGAAGCTTTCTTT. It specifies CASSQDNRGNTEAFF. This chain links TRBV4-1 with TRBJ1-1; 7 bases line up with TRBD1. This CDR3 region has 15 residues. V dropped 0 bases and J dropped 1; count of bases not matched to a gene: 2. The germline CDR1 and CDR2 sequences are MGHRA and YSYEKL.

The genes are TRBV5-6 and TRBJ2-1; possibly TRBD2 for D (5 bases). Trimming removed 3 bases at V and 5 bases at J, with 15 bases between. CDR1 SGHDT and CDR2 YYEEEE come from the germline V gene. The CDR3 sequence is 15 residues long. DNA for the CDR3: TGTGCCAGCAGCTCTCTGGACTTGTTAGACAATGAGCAGTTCTTC. This gives the protein CASSSLDLLDNEQFF.

V usage is TRBV6-5 and J usage is TRBJ1-2, with D unclear. The CDR3 covers 14 residues. The V end was cut by 8 bases, the J end by 8 bases, with 21 bases between. Germline V CDR1 and CDR2: MNHEY, SVGAGI. The CDR3 DNA is TGTGCCAGCCGACCGGGGAGAGGGATCGGAGGCTACACCTTC. This codes for CASRPGRGIGGYTF.

This sequence joins TRBV28 and TRBJ1-2; 8 nucleotides line up with TRBD1. The V gene's germline CDR1 is MDHEN and CDR2 SYDVKM. V lost 8 bases and J lost 8; bases outside the gene matches: 16. CDR3 length: 15 residues. The chain's CDR3 is CASDPQTGAGRGYTF. The CDR3 region has the DNA TGTGCCAGCGACCCCCAGACAGGGGCGGGGAGGGGCTACACCTTC.

The chain recombines TRBV18 with TRBJ2-5; perhaps TRBD2 as D (6 bases). Germline lookup yields CDR1 KGHSH and CDR2 LQKENI. Trimming removed 8 bases from V and 5 bases from J, with 15 bases in between. CDR3 size: 13 residues. The CDR3 loop is CASSMRGRETQYF. CDR3 coding DNA: TGTGCCAGCAGCATGCGGGGTAGGGAGACCCAGTACTTC.

The genes are TRBV20-1 and TRBJ2-2; 7 positions agree with TRBD2. Germline CDR1 is DFQATT and CDR2 is SNEGSKA (reference sequence). The CDR3 is 14 residues long. Unmatched junction bases numbered 7, after V lost 3 bases and J lost 6 bases. The CDR3: CSASLGGSAGELFF. CDR3 DNA: TGCAGTGCTAGTTTAGGCGGGAGCGCCGGGGAGCTGTTTTTT.

This clone was seen only a few times. The chain employs TRBV10-1 and TRBJ2-2; D is unresolved. This CDR3 has 17 residues. Deletions cut 0 bases from V and 2 bases from J, with 13 bases between. In germline, CDR1 is WNHNN, CDR2 SYGVQD (reference sequence). The CDR3 sequence is CASSESTPLLNTGELFF. The CDR3 DNA reads TGCGCCAGCAGTGAGTCGACACCCCTGCTAAACACCGGGGAGCTGTTTTTT.

The chain joins TRBV19 to TRBJ2-4; 10 bases match TRBD2. J lost 7 bases, V lost 5 bases, and 11 bases had no gene match. Per germline, CDR1 LNHDA and CDR2 SQIVND (reference sequence). CDR3 length equals 16 residues. CDR3 protein: CASSPRSGRGFNIQYF. The DNA for the CDR3 is TGTGCCAGTAGTCCCCGCAGCGGGAGGGGGTTCAACATTCAGTACTTC.

The chain uses TRBV2 and TRBJ1-4; a weak D match, TRBD1 (5 bases). The CDR3 totals 15 residues. Between the trimmed V and J ends, which lost 5 bases and 4 bases, there was a span of 14 bases. Per the germline V gene, CDR1 is SNHLY and CDR2 is FYNNEI. The CDR3 nucleotides read TGTGCCAGCAGTAGGGGCAGTCAGATTAATGAAAAACTGTTTTTT. Its protein product is CASSRGSQINEKLFF.

J is TRBJ2-3 and V is TRBV5-4, with D possibly being TRBD2 (5 bases). Germline assignment: CDR1 SGHNT and CDR2 YYREEE (reference sequence). V was cut by 0 bases and J by 2 bases, with 10 bases left in between. The CDR3 sequence is 15 residues long. CDR3 coding DNA: TGTGCCAGCAGCTTGGGGTCTAGCTCCACAGATACGCAGTATTTT. This gives the protein CASSLGSSSTDTQYF.

This chain joins TRBV30 and TRBJ2-7, with 10 bases lining up with TRBD1. V was clipped by 2 bases and J by 7 bases; unmatched bases: 8. This CDR3 is built from 14 residues. Germline V lookup: CDR1 GTSNPN, CDR2 SVGIG (reference sequence). This chain's CDR3 is CAWSKPGQGFEQYF. The CDR3 DNA follows: TGTGCCTGGAGTAAACCGGGACAGGGGTTTGAGCAGTACTTC.

J is TRBJ2-3 and V is TRBV24-1, with 15 bases aligning to TRBD2. V was pared by 5 bases and J by 9 bases, with 5 bases of the junction left unmatched. The germline V gene has CDR1 KGHDR and CDR2 SFDVKD. This CDR3 is 15 amino acids long. CDR3 in amino acids: CATSAWTSGRETQYF. CDR3 in DNA: TGTGCCACCAGTGCCTGGACTAGCGGGAGGGAGACGCAGTATTTT.

V is TRBV4-2 and J is TRBJ2-1; 7 nucleotides align to TRBD1. Trimming cost V 3 bases and J 10 bases; bases outside gene matches: 12. Germline-derived CDR1 and CDR2 are LGHNA and YNFKEQ. The CDR3 sequence is 15 residues long. In DNA form, the CDR3 reads TGTGCCAGCAGCCAGGGACAGACTATAGCCCTGGAGCAGTTCTTC. Amino acid sequence: CASSQGQTIALEQFF.

The V and J genes are TRBV13 and TRBJ1-1, with 11 bases aligning to TRBD1. The V and J ends lost 5 bases and 4 bases, in that order; junction bases with no gene match: 6. Germline-derived CDR1 and CDR2 are PRHDT and FYEKMQ (reference sequence). The CDR3 is 15 amino acids. The CDR3 reads CASSPDRGRGTEAFF. In nucleotides, the CDR3 is TGTGCCAGCAGCCCGGACAGGGGGCGAGGCACTGAAGCTTTCTTT.

This chain joins TRBV6-5 and TRBJ2-7; weak D call: TRBD1 (5 bases). The length of the CDR3 is 15 residues. The germline V gene has CDR1 MNHEY and CDR2 SVGAGI. Trimming left V 5 bases short and J 2 bases short, with 16 bases between. The CDR3 DNA sequence: TGTGCCAGCAGTCCCTCCCTAGGGGCCCCCTACGAGCAGTACTTC. It encodes CASSPSLGAPYEQYF.

The chain has TRBV3-1 (or the pseudogene TRBV3-2) and TRBJ2-3; no clear D gene. Deletions cut 1 base from V and 4 bases from J, with 12 bases between. CDR1 and CDR2 (germline): LGHDT, YNNKEL (reference sequence). The CDR3 contains 15 residues. The CDR3 DNA reads as TGTGCCAGCAGCCAAGCATTCGGCGGCGCAGATACGCAGTATTTT. Translated: CASSQAFGGADTQYF.

This rearrangement joins TRBV19 to TRBJ1-4; D might be TRBD1 (6 bases). V shed 5 bases and J shed 2 bases, with 15 bases lying between them. This CDR3 comprises 16 residues. CDR1 is LNHDA and CDR2 is SQIVND in the germline V gene (reference sequence). The CDR3 sequence is CASSRTAELTNEKLFF. The CDR3 DNA reads TGTGCCAGTAGTCGGACAGCGGAGTTGACTAATGAAAAACTGTTTTTT. The full variable domain, rest sourced from reference TRBV19 and TRBJ1-4, is DGGITQSPKYLFRKEGQNVTLSCEQNLNHDAMYWYRQDPGQGLRLIYYSQIVNDFQKGDIAEGYSVSREKKESFPLTVTSAQKNPTAFYLCASSRTAELTNEKLFFGSGTQLSVL.

The chain has TRBV27 and TRBJ1-2, with 8 bases aligning to TRBD1. This CDR3 has 15 amino acids. Germline CDR1 is MNHEY and CDR2 is SMNVEV (reference sequence). J lost 0 bases, V lost 5 bases, and 5 bases had no gene match. For the CDR3, the DNA is TGTGCCAGCAGTCGCCGACAGGGGCCTAACTATGGCTACACCTTC. Translation: CASSRRQGPNYGYTF.